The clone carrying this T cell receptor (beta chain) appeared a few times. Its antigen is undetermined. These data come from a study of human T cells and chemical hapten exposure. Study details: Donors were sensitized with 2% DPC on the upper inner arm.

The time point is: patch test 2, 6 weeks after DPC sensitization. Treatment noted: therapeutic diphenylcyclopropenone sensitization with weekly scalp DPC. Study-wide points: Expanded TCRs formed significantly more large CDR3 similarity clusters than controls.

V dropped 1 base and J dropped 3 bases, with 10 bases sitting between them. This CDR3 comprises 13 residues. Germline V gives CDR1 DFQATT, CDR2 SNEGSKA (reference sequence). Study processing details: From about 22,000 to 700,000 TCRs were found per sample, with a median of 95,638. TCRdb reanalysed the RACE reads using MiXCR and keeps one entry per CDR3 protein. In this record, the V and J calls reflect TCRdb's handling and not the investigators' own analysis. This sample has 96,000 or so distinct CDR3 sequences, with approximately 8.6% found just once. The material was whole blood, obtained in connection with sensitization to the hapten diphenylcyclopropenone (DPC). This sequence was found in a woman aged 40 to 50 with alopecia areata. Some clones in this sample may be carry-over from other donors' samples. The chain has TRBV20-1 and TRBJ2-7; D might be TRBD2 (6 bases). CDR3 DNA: TGCAGTGCTAGAGCCTCGCGGGACTACGAGCAGTACTTC. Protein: CSARASRDYEQYF.